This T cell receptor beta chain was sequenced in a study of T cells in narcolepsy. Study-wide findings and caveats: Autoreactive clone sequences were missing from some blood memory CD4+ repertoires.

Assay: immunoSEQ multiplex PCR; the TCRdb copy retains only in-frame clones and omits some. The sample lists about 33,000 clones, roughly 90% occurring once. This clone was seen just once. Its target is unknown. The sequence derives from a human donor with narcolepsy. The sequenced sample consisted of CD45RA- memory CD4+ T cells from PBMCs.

The CDR3: CASSQEASGDTQYF. CDR3 nucleotides: TGTGCCAGCAGCCAAGAGGCTAGTGGCGATACGCAGTATTTT. This chain connects TRBV4-2 to TRBJ2-3; D ambiguous. CDR3 length: 14 amino acids. CDR1 and CDR2 (germline): LGHNA, YNFKEQ. Deletions cut 0 bases from V and 6 bases from J, with 10 bases between.